The 10 T cell receptor beta chains below all came from one sample that was sequenced in a study of T cell clonality in common variable immunodeficiency (dated by TCRdb to the mid-2010s). Library creation used the immunoSEQ multiplex PCR assay. In TCRdb, the immuneACCESS table is reduced to in-frame sequences with V and J assigned. These tables do not hold every clone; where another copy was compared, an unresolved V gene accounts for under half, and the others remain unexplained. The table notes 35,000 or so clones here, none of them singletons. Clones ranked in the top ten supply 0.75% to 1% of the sample. Sequenced material: peripheral blood mononuclear cells. Every receptor here comes from a person aged 18 to 69 in good health.

This clone occurred many times. The read halts 3 residues ahead of the CDR3 end, with the missing end drawn from the germline J gene. V usage is TRBV20-1 and J usage is TRBJ2-7; TRBD1 matches at 10 bases. V lost 5 bases and J lost 6; bases outside the gene matches: 10. Germline-derived CDR1 and CDR2 are DFQATT and SNEGSKA (reference sequence). The length of the CDR3 is 14 residues. The covered CDR3 bases are TGCAGTGCTCAAAGGGGACAGGGGACGGGCGAG. Translating it yields CSAQRGQGTGE. The full CDR3 protein reads CSAQRGQGTGEQYF.

This clone was observed many times. The sequenced fragment ends 3 residues before the CDR3 boundary, so the rest is inferred from the germline J gene. This chain uses TRBV4-1 with TRBJ2-3; 7 bases are a match to TRBD1. This CDR3 has 17 amino acids. V gave up 4 bases and J gave up 1 base; unmatched junction bases: 11. Germline V CDR1 and CDR2: MGHRA, YSYEKL. This CDR3 reads CASSLLVGTGGTDTQYF. The part of the CDR3 DNA that was read is TGCGCCAGCAGCCTCTTGGTGGGAACAGGGGGCACAGATACG.

This clone has a count of ten or more. The read ends 3 residues early relative to the CDR3; the germline J gene fills the gap. The chain is built from TRBV5-6 and TRBJ2-1; 10 bases match TRBD2. CDR3 length: 14 amino acids. Germline assignment: CDR1 SGHDT and CDR2 YYEEEE. Unmatched junction bases numbered 8, after V lost 7 bases and J lost 7 bases. The covered CDR3 bases are TGTGCCAGCGCACTAGCGGGAAATTTGAATGAG. It translates to CASALAGNLNE. The whole CDR3 reads CASALAGNLNEQFF. The full variable domain, its missing parts supplied by reference TRBV5-6 and TRBJ2-1, is DAGVTQSPTHLIKTRGQQVTLRCSPKSGHDTVSWYQQALGQGPQFIFQYYEEEERQRGNFPDRFSGHQFPNYSSELNVNALLLGDSALYLCASALAGNLNEQFFGPGTRLTVL.

This clone was detected many times. The read terminates 3 residues ahead of where the CDR3 ends, so the germline J gene completes it. The genes are TRBV7-2 and TRBJ1-2; D perhaps matches TRBD1 (6 bases). The CDR3 sequence is 14 residues long. Looked up from germline, CDR1 is SGHTA and CDR2 is FQGNSA. V was clipped by 4 bases and J by 3 bases, with 12 bases between them. CDR3: CASSSRGHYYGYTF. CDR3 DNA, as far as it was read: TGTGCCAGCAGCTCCCGGGGACACTACTATGGC. Variable domain in full (rest from reference TRBV7-2 and TRBJ1-2): GAGVSQSPSNKVTEKGKDVELRCDPISGHTALYWYRQSLGQGLEFLIYFQGNSAPDKSGLPSDRFSAERTGGSVSTLTIQRTQQEDSAVYLCASSSRGHYYGYTFGSGTRLTVV.

This clone appeared many times. The read gets to within 3 residues of the CDR3 end, and the germline J gene fills in the rest. This sequence joins TRBV18 and TRBJ2-1; 12 bases map to TRBD2. J gave up 6 bases and V 2 bases, and 5 bases lay outside the gene matches. This CDR3 has 16 amino acids. Germline values: CDR1 KGHSH, CDR2 LQKENI. The part of the CDR3 DNA that was read is TGTGCCAGCTCACCATCGGGACTAGCGGGTCTCAATGAG. Protein sequence: CASSPSGLAGLNE. The whole CDR3 sequence reads CASSPSGLAGLNEQFF.

In this sample, this clone turned up many times. The sequenced fragment ends 3 residues before the CDR3 boundary, so the rest is inferred from the germline J gene. This rearrangement joins TRBV12-3 or TRBV12-4 to TRBJ1-1; 8 bases match TRBD1. V dropped 5 bases and J dropped 4; count of bases not matched to a gene: 18. The CDR3 is made up of 18 amino acids. The CDR3 spells CASSVGDRGFVYGTEAFF. CDR3 DNA, as far as it was read: TGTGCCAGCAGTGTCGGAGACAGGGGTTTTGTTTACGGCACTGAA.

This clone was seen ten or more times. The missing CDR3 end, 3 residues past where the read stops, is filled in from the germline J gene. The chain recombines TRBV5-1 with TRBJ2-7, with D maybe TRBD1 (6 bases). The germline V gene has CDR1 SGHRS and CDR2 YFSETQ. Trimming removed 1 base from V and 2 bases from J, with 7 bases in between. CDR3 length equals 13 residues. The sequenced part of the CDR3 DNA is TGCGCCAGCAGCTTGACAGGGACCTACGAG. Translation: CASSLTGTYE. Given in full, the CDR3 is CASSLTGTYEQYF.

This clone has a count of ten or more. Read data end 3 residues before the CDR3 end; the end is taken from the germline J gene. The chain is built from TRBV30 and TRBJ1-1, with 7 bases lining up with TRBD1. The CDR3 loop spans 14 amino acids. The J segment lost 0 bases and the V segment lost 1 base, leaving 2 bases of the junction unmatched. From germline, CDR1 is GTSNPN and CDR2 SVGIG (reference sequence). Partial CDR3 DNA: TGTGCCTGGAGTGAGACAGGGATGAACACTGAA. This translates into CAWSETGMNTE. The CDR3 reads in full as CAWSETGMNTEAFF.

At least ten counts were recorded for this clone. The sequenced part of the CDR3 DNA is TGTGCCATAGGACAGGGGGCGGATACAGATACG. The encoded protein is CAIGQGADTDT. The entire CDR3 protein reads CAIGQGADTDTQYF. V is TRBV10-3 and J is TRBJ2-3, with 11 nucleotides matching TRBD1. The CDR3 end falls 3 residues outside the read, so it is completed with the germline J gene. Looked up from germline, CDR1 is ENHRY and CDR2 is SYGVKD. This CDR3 spans 14 amino acids. Unmatched junction bases numbered 5, after V lost 9 bases and J lost 3 bases.

The sample holds many counts of this clone. The read terminates 3 residues ahead of where the CDR3 ends, so the germline J gene completes it. J is TRBJ2-3 and V is TRBV5-1; the match to TRBD2 covers 11 bases. Germline CDR1 reads SGHRS; CDR2 reads YFSETQ. Trimming at V came to 4 bases and at J to 3 bases, leaving 7 bases not matched to a gene. This CDR3 spans 16 amino acids. The part of the CDR3 DNA that was read is TGCGCCAGCAGCGCGTCTAGCGGGGGGCTTACAGATACG. Protein: CASSASSGGLTDT. The whole CDR3 protein reads CASSASSGGLTDTQYF.